The rows below give T cell receptor beta chains drawn from one sample of a study of cytomegalovirus exposure and HLA in healthy donors. TCRdb's table, derived via immunoSEQ multiplex PCR, lists solely in-frame clones and lacks some. The sample has tens of thousands of clones; 90% to 95% are singletons. The sequenced sample was PBMCs. The receptors shown here come from a woman in her late teens or twenties in good health and CMV-seronegative. Each CDR3 is given with its conserved first and last residue. The order of the fields is V gene, J gene, CDR3 protein.

V: TRBV9; J: TRBJ2-1; CDR3: CASSVGHSGNEQFF
V: TRBV27; J: TRBJ2-7; CDR3: CASSPHTSYEQYF
V: TRBV2; J: TRBJ2-3; CDR3: CASREGQSTDTQYF
V: TRBV11-2; J: TRBJ2-1; CDR3: CASSFSDWAGEQFF
V: TRBV27; J: TRBJ2-2; CDR3: CASIGGGANTGELFF
V: TRBV5-8; J: TRBJ2-3; CDR3: CASSMGTSGPDTQYF
V: TRBV9; J: TRBJ2-7; CDR3: CASSVVGAGGNYEQYF
V: TRBV28; J: TRBJ2-5; CDR3: CASSLARLQETQYF
V: TRBV4-3; J: TRBJ2-7; CDR3: CASSPRQGSYEQYF
V: TRBV28; J: TRBJ1-2; CDR3: CASSRESLGQGIYGYTF
V: TRBV2; J: TRBJ2-1; CDR3: CASSETRGGEQFF
V: TRBV7-6; J: TRBJ2-1; CDR3: CASSSLAGGGYNEQFF
V: TRBV4-1; J: TRBJ1-1; CDR3: CASSQDLGRGTEAFF
V: TRBV28; J: TRBJ1-2; CDR3: CASSFPFTF
V: TRBV13; J: TRBJ1-4; CDR3: CASSLGGTGIEKLFF
V: TRBV11-1; J: TRBJ2-7; CDR3: CASSLVPEPYEQYF